This T cell receptor (beta chain) derives from a study of HIV-infected patients and healthy controls (dated by TCRdb to the mid-2010s). Context from the whole study: The study asked whether deep sequencing of the TCR repertoire from small blood samples of HIV patients could detect immune perturbation and reconstitution.

Whole blood was used without cell fractionation, so the repertoire reflected all unsorted peripheral T cells. Roughly 10 uninfected healthy donors were sampled as controls, a few of whom were sampled twice roughly 3 months apart. For RNA extraction, a roughly 2.7 ml sample of peripheral blood was drawn into Tempus tubes. Residual genomic DNA was removed with the TURBO-DNase kit and globin mRNA was depleted with GLOBINclear. Paper-wide results and their limitations: Donor HLA types were not determined in the study. Significantly different mean usage between HIV-infected patients and controls was observed for eight alpha and eight beta V genes. MAIT cell alpha-chain CDR3s were present at high frequency in healthy controls but severely depleted in HIV+ repertoires. Oligoclonality may be reflected in the significantly higher mean Gini indices of HIV-infected repertoires compared with controls. Sequencing depth was restricted by the use of whole blood, which also prevented the dynamics of distinct T-cell subpopulations from being separated. Most CMV-associated CDR3s became more frequent during therapy, although their change was not significant, whereas HIV-associated CDR3s showed a significant decrease in frequency. In the samples, alpha-beta chain pairing was left undetermined. In size-matched repertoire data, the apparent post-therapy recovery of the Gini index in HIV-infected patients was not replicated. The observed differences in diversity could not be explained by the slight differences in age and sex profiles between the study cohorts. Healthy control repertoires showed roughly threefold more distinct CDR3s and higher Shannon diversity than untreated HIV+ repertoires. Healthy controls shared more CDR3s between individuals than HIV+ patients, by Jaccard index and by count of highly shared sequences. A major limit on how widely the findings apply, in the view of the authors, was that only sixteen HIV-infected individuals were processed. Differing numbers of distinct sequences in patients and controls hindered comparison, and size-matching assigned excessive weight to rare events in the HIV-infected data.

Around 510 ng RNA was reverse transcribed with SuperScript III using primers against the alpha and beta constant regions. Separate alpha and beta chain libraries were made by chain-specific third strand synthesis with multiplexing indices. In the protocol, all rearrangements within a chain were amplified with a single primer pair so that primer bias was avoided, and molecular barcodes were added to each cDNA molecule. Purified cDNA was ligated with T4 RNA Ligase 1 onto a 5' RACE adapter bearing a random hexamer and the SP2 sequencing primer site. Second strand synthesis was primed from the SP2 site with Phusion polymerase, using slow temperature ramps to favor optimal annealing. Each molecule's 12-nucleotide barcode consisted of two random hexamer sequences, both added before amplification and joined together. P5 and P7 adapter elements plus a second index were added in a short first PCR, which was followed by a roughly 24-cycle amplification PCR with P5s and P7 primers. Libraries received 27 PCR cycles in total, were quantified on a Qubit, sized on a Bioanalyzer, and diluted to about 4 nM. The normalized libraries were sequenced on an Illumina MiSeq using 2 x 250 paired-end kits. Reverse transcription reactions were cleaned up on MinElute columns and eluted into roughly 10 ul Tris-Cl. The adapter ligations were run for 20 to 25 hours at 16 degrees C, and AMPure XP beads at a 1:1 ratio were afterwards used to clean them. The original pipeline was this. Demultiplexed FASTQ files were processed with a modified Decombinator that output V, J, insert and barcode information. Sequences sharing a barcode but differing from the dominant sequence were discarded as errors, and barcodes clustered at Levenshtein distance 3 were counted to estimate original cDNA molecules. For downstream analyses, the R packages ineq, vegan, igraph and RCytoscape were used, along with IMGT nomenclature and CDR3 definitions. To avoid skew from clonal expansion, each TCR was counted once, and V gene usage was computed over distinct sequences. Whenever two unique CDR3 amino acid sequences within a donor differed by a single Levenshtein edit, similarity networks linked them. In the repertoires, a search was made for a compiled set of published HIV-specific CDR3s (approximately 94 alpha, several hundred beta) and CMV-specific CDR3s (roughly 13 alpha, about 250 beta). It was shown by random subsampling to size-matched repertoires that the decreased diversity of patients was not caused by their lower sequence numbers. TCRdb passed the public sequencing reads through fastp at Q25 and MiXCR, retaining productive beta sequences. Every entry covers one CDR3 protein and lists the most common genes and DNA from its rows. These V and J calls originate from TCRdb's pipeline instead of the authors' own analysis. The sample data list 17,000 or so distinct CDR3 sequences, and 9.4% of these were observed just once. More than 4.5% of the sample goes to the ten largest clones.

The germline V gene gives CDR1 as MNHEY and CDR2 as SVGEGT. Counted from cysteine to phenylalanine, this CDR3 has 17 amino acids. The entry retains the CDR3 DNA only, 51 bases that are in frame from base 1. V loses 5 bases, J loses 2 bases, and the germline ends lie 20 bases apart. The sample holds many counts of this clonotype. Its antigen specificity is not known. No clone much larger than this one lies a single base away; base qualities are absent. Input material: blood. This clonotype was sampled from an adult in good health. The sequence is built from TRBV6-2 or TRBV6-3 and TRBJ2-3, with no reliable assignment of the D segment. The DNA reads as follows: TGTGCCAGCAGTCCTCAATATATCCGACATACCACAGATACGCAGTATTTT. Its product reads: CASSPQYIRHTTDTQYF.